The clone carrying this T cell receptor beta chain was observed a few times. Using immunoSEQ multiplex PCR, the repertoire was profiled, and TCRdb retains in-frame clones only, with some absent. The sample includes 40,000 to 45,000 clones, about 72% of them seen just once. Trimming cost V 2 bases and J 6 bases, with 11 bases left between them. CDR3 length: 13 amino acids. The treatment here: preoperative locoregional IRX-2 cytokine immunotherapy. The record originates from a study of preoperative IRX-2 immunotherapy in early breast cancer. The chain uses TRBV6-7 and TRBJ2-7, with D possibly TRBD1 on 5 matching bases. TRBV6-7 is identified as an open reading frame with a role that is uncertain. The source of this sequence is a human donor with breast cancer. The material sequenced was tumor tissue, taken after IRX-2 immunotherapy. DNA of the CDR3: TGTGCCAGCAGTTACCTATCAGGGATCGAGCAGTACTTC. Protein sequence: CASSYLSGIEQYF.